Reported below is one TCR beta chain. Clones were read by immunoSEQ multiplex PCR, and TCRdb kept only the in-frame ones, dropping some. The sample shows around 29,000 clones, 85% to 90% of them seen only once. V lost 4 bases and J lost 5, with 14 bases in between. The length of the CDR3 is 13 residues. CDR1 is SQVTM and CDR2 is ANQGSEA in the germline V gene. These data originate in a study of T cell changes during pregnancy in multiple sclerosis. This clonotype originated in a female donor in good health, enrolled as a control in a pregnancy study. The gene calls are TRBV29-1 and TRBJ1-1; possibly TRBD1 for D (6 bases). Sequenced material: CD4+ T cells from peripheral blood mononuclear cells, taken in the first trimester of pregnancy. The CDR3 DNA is TGCAGCGTTGGAGGTAGGGGGGGTACTGAAGCTTTCTTT. Translating gives CSVGGRGGTEAFF. Complete variable domain (other parts from reference TRBV29-1 and TRBJ1-1): SAVISQKPSRDICQRGTSLTIQCQVDSQVTMMFWYRQQPGQSLTLIATANQGSEATYESGFVIDKFPISRPNLTFSTLTVSNMSPEDSSIYLCSVGGRGGTEAFFGQGTRLTVV.